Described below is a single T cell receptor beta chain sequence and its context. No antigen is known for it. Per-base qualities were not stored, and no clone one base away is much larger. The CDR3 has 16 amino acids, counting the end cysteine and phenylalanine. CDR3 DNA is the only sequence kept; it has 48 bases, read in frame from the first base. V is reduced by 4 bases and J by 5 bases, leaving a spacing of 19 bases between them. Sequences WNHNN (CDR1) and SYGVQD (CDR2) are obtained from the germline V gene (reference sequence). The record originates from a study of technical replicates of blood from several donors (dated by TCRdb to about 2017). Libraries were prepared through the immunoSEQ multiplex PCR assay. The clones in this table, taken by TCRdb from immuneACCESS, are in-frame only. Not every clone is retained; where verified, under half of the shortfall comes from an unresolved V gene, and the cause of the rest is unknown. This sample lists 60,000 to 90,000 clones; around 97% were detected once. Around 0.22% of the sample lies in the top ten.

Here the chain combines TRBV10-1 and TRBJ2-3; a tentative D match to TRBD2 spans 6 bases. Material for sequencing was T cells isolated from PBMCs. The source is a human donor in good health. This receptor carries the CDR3 CASSGGAAGEVDTQYF. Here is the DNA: TGCGCCAGCAGTGGCGGTGCAGCGGGCGAGGTAGATACGCAGTATTTT.